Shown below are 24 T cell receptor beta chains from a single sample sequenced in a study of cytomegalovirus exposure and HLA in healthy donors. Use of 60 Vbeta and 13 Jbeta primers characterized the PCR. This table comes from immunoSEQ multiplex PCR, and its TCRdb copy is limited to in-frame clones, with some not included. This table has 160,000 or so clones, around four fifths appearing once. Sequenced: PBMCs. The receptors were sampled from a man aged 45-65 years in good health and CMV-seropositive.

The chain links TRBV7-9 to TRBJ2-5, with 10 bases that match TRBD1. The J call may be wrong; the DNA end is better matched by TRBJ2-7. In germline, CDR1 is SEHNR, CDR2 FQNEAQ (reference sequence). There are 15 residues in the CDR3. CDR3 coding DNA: TGTGCCAGCAGCTTAGGCGACAGGGGGCCCTACGAGCAGTACTTC. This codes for CASSLGDRGPYEQYF.

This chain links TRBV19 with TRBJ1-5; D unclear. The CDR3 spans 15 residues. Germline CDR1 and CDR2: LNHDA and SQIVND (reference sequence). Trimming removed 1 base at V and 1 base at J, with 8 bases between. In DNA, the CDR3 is TGTGCCAGTAGTATAGTTGCACAGAGCAATCAGCCCCAGCATTTT. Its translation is CASSIVAQSNQPQHF.

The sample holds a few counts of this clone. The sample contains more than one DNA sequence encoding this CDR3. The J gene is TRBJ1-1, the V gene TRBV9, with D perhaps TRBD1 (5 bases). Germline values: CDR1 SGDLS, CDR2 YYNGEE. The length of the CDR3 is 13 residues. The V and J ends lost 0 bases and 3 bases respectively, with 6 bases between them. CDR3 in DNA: TGTGCCAGCAGCGTAGGGGGGGACACTGAAGCTTTCTTT. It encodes CASSVGGDTEAFF.

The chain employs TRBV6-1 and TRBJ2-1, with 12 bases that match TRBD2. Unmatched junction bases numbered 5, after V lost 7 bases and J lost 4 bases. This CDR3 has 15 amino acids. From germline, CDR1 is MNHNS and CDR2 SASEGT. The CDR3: CASTRLAGEYNEQFF. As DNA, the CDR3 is TGTGCCAGCACAAGACTAGCGGGGGAATACAATGAGCAGTTCTTC.

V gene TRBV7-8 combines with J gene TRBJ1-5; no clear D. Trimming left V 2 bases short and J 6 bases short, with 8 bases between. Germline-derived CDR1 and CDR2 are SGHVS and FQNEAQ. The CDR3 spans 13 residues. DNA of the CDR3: TGTGCCAGCAGCTTAAAGGAGCCTCAGCCCCAGCATTTT. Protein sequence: CASSLKEPQPQHF.

In nucleotides, the CDR3 is TGTGCCAGCAGGGGCGGGAGGTTGTACGAGCAGTACTTC. This encodes CASRGGRLYEQYF. The V gene is TRBV27, the J gene TRBJ2-7, with 8 bases identical to TRBD2. The CDR3 sequence is 13 residues long. Germline V CDR1 and CDR2: MNHEY, SMNVEV (reference sequence). V shed 6 bases, J shed 4 bases, and the junction held 5 bases outside the gene matches.

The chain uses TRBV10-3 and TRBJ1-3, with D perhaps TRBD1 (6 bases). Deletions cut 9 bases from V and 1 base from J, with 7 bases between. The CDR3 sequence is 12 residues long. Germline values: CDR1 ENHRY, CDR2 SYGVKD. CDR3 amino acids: CAIQGSGNTIYF. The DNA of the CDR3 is TGTGCCATACAGGGTTCTGGAAACACCATATATTTT.

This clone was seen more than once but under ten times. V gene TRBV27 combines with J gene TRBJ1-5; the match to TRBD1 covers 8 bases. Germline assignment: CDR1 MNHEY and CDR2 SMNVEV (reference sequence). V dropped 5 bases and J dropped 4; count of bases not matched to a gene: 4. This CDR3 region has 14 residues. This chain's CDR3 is CASSIYRGNQPQHF. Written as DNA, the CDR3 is TGTGCCAGCAGTATATACAGGGGGAATCAGCCCCAGCATTTT.

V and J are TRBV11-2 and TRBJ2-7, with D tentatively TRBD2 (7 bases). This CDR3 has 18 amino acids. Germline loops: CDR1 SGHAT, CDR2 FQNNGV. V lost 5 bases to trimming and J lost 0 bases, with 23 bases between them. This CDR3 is CASSADPRGGGFSYEQYF. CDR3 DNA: TGTGCCAGCAGCGCCGACCCCAGGGGAGGGGGATTCTCCTACGAGCAGTACTTC. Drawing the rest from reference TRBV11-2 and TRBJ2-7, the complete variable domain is EAGVAQSPRYKIIEKRQSVAFWCNPISGHATLYWYQQILGQGPKLLIQFQNNGVVDDSQLPKDRFSAERLKGVDSTLKIQPAKLEDSAVYLCASSADPRGGGFSYEQYFGPGTRLTVT.

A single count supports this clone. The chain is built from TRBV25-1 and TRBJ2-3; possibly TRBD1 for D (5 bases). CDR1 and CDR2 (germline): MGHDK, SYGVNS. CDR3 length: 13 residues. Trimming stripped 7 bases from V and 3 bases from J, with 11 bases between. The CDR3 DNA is TGTGCCAGCATAAGGCAGGGTACAGATACGCAGTATTTT. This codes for CASIRQGTDTQYF.

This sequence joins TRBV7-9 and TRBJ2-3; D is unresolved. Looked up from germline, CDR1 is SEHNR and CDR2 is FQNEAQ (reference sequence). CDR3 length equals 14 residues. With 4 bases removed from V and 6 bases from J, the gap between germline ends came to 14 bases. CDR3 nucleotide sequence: TGTGCCAGCAGCTGGATGACTCCCAGTGATACGCAGTATTTT. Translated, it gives CASSWMTPSDTQYF.

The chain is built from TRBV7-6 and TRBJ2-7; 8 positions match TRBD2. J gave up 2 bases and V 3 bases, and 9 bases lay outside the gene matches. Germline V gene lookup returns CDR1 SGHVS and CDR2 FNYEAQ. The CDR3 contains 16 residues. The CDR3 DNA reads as TGTGCCAGCAGCTTGGGCGGGGGGCCCACCCCCTACGAGCAGTACTTC. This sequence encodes CASSLGGGPTPYEQYF.

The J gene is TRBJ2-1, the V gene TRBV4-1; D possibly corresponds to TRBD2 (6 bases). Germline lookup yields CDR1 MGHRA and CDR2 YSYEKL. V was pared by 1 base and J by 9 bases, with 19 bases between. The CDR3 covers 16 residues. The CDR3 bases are TGCGCCAGCAGCCAAGTGGCGGGGAGAGGAGTTAGTGAGCAGTTCTTC. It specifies CASSQVAGRGVSEQFF.

The CDR3 sequence: CASSAFHRAGQPQHF. CDR3 DNA: TGTGCCAGCAGCGCATTCCACAGGGCTGGGCAGCCCCAGCATTTT. The genes are TRBV12-1 and TRBJ1-5; TRBD1, the table's D call, lacks a check against the DNA. TRBV12-1 is an annotated pseudogene. CDR3 size: 15 residues.

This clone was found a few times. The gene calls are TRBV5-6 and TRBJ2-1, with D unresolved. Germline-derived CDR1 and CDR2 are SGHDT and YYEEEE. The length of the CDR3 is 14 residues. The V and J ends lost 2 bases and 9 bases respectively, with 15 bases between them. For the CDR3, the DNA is TGTGCCAGCAGCTTTGGCATCCCGCCTCGTGAGCAGTTCTTC. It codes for CASSFGIPPREQFF.

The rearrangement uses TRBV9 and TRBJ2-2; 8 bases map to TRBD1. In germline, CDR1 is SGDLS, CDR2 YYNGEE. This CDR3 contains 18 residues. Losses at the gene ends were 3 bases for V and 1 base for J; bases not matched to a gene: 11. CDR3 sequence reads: CASSARAGGLGNTGELFF. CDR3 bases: TGTGCCAGCAGCGCTCGGGCAGGGGGCTTAGGGAACACCGGGGAGCTGTTTTTT.

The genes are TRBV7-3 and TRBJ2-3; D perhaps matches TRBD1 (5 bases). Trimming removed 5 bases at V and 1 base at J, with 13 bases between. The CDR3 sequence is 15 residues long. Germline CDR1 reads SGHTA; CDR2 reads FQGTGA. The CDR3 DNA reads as TGTGCCAGCAGCAAAGAGACAGTCGGCACAGATACGCAGTATTTT. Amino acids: CASSKETVGTDTQYF. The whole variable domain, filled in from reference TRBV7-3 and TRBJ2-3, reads GAGVSQTPSNKVTEKGKYVELRCDPISGHTALYWYRQSLGQGPEFLIYFQGTGAADDSGLPNDRFFAVRPEGSVSTLKIQRTERGDSAVYLCASSKETVGTDTQYFGPGTRLTVL.

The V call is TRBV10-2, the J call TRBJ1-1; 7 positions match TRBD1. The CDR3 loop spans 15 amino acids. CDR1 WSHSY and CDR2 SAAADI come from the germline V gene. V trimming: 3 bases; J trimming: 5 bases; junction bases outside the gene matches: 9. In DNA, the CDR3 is TGCGCCAGCAGTGATCGCTTTAGGGGGCGAACTGAAGCTTTCTTT. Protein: CASSDRFRGRTEAFF.

CDR3 DNA sequence: TGCGCCAGCAGCCAAGATCCCAGCCCCGGGACATCCAATGAGCAGTTCTTC. Protein: CASSQDPSPGTSNEQFF. The chain uses TRBV4-3 and TRBJ2-1, with a tentative D call TRBD1 (6 bases). This CDR3 spans 17 amino acids. The germline V gene has CDR1 LGHNA and CDR2 YSLEER. V was cut by 0 bases and J by 6 bases, with 18 bases left in between.

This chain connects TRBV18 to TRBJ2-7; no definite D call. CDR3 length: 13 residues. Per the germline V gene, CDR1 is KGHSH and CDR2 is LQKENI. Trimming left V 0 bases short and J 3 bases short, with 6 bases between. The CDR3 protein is CASSPPSVYEQYF. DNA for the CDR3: TGTGCCAGCTCACCACCGTCGGTCTACGAGCAGTACTTC.

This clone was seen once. The CDR3 region has the DNA TGTGCCAGCAGCCAGGACCAAGCGGGTGCTGGCACAGATACGCAGTATTTT. Its protein product is CASSQDQAGAGTDTQYF. The chain carries TRBV4-2 and TRBJ2-3; D possibly corresponds to TRBD2 (6 bases). Germline assignment: CDR1 LGHNA and CDR2 YNFKEQ. CDR3 size: 17 residues. V dropped 3 bases and J dropped 1 base, with 17 bases sitting between them.

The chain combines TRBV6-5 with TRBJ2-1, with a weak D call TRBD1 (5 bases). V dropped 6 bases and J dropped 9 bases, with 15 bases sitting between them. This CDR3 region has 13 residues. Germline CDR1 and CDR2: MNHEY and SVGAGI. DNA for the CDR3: TGTGCCAGCAGCCCCCCTAGGGGCGCTGAGCAGTTCTTC. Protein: CASSPPRGAEQFF.

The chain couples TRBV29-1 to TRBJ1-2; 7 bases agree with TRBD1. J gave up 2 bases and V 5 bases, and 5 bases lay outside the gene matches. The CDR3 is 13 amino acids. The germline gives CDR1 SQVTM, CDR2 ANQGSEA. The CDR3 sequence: CSVPKGQNYGYTF. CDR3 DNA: TGCAGCGTTCCGAAGGGACAGAACTATGGCTACACCTTC.

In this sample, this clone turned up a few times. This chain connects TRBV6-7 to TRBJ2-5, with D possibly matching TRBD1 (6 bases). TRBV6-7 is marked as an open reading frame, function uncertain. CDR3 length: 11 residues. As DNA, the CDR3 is TGTCCGTACAGGGAACAAGAGACCCAGTACTTC. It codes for CPYREQETQYF.